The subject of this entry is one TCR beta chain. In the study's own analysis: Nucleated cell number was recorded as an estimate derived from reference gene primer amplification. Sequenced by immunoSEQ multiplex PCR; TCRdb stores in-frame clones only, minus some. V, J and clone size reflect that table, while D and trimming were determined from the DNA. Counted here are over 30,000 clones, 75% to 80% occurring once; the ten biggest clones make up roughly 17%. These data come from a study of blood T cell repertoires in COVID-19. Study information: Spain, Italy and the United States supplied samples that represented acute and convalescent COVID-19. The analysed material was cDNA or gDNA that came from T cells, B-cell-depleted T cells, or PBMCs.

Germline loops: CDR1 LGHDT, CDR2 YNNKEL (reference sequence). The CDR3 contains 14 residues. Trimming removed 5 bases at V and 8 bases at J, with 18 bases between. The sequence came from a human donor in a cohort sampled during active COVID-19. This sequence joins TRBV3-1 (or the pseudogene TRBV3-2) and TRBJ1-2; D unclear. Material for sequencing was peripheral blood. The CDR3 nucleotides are TGTGCCAGCAGCTCATCGGGTGTTTTTAGAGGCTACACCTTC. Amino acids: CASSSSGVFRGYTF.